These T cell receptor beta chains were read from a single sample in a study of blood T cell repertoires in COVID-19. Sequencing used immunoSEQ multiplex PCR; TCRdb keeps in-frame clones, though not all of them. The table shows around 130,000 clones, with approximately 90% occurring only once. The source material was peripheral blood. The receptors here all came from a woman aged 45 to 65 with acute or convalescent COVID-19. Each CDR3 is given with its conserved first and last residue. Fields, in order: clone size, J gene, D gene, V gene, CDR3 DNA, CDR3 protein. D genes are given only for firm matches. Clone size appears in some rows only: once, few, many, or a class for an expanded clone.

>-|TRBJ2-7|TRBD2|TRBV7-2
TGTGCCAGCAGCTCGGGGCTAGCGGGGGAGCAGTACTTC
CASSSGLAGEQYF
>once|TRBJ1-2|TRBD1|TRBV7-2
TGTGCCAGCAGCTTATCTCGGAACCAGGGGGATGGCTACACCTTC
CASSLSRNQGDGYTF
>-|TRBJ2-5|-|TRBV7-9
TGTGCCAGCAGCTTCCGACTTACTCAAGAGACCCAGTACTTC
CASSFRLTQETQYF
>-|TRBJ2-5|-|TRBV5-4
TGTGCCAGCAACGGGAGGGGGCCGGGGCAAGAGACCCAGTACTTC
CASNGRGPGQETQYF
>-|TRBJ1-1|-|TRBV3-1/TRBV3-2
TGTGCCAGCAGCCAAGGGTCCAGGCCCTACACTGAAGCTTTCTTT
CASSQGSRPYTEAFF
>few|TRBJ1-2|-|TRBV7-2
TGTGCCAGCAGCTTAACGACAGGAGGTGGCTACACCTTC
CASSLTTGGGYTF
>once|TRBJ1-1|-|TRBV11-3
TGTGCCAGCAGCAGAGGAGGGGAGGGGAACACTGAAGCTTTCTTT
CASSRGGEGNTEAFF
>-|TRBJ2-1|TRBD2|TRBV5-4
TGTGCCAGCAGCTTCTCTAGCGGGAGTAATGAGCAGTTCTTC
CASSFSSGSNEQFF
>-|TRBJ1-1|-|TRBV12-3/TRBV12-4
TGTGCCAGCAGTTTACGAGAACGGGATGAAGCTTTCTTT
CASSLRERDEAFF
>-|TRBJ1-2|TRBD1|TRBV27
TGTGCCAGCAGGGGGGGGGCCGGGACAGGGGTTTATGGCTACACCTTC
CASRGGAGTGVYGYTF
>-|TRBJ2-5|TRBD1|TRBV5-1
TGCGCCAGCAGCCGAGGGTCCTACAGGGGACAAGAGACCCAGTACTTC
CASSRGSYRGQETQYF
>-|TRBJ2-7|-|TRBV4-1
TGCGCCAGCAGCCAAAACGATCAGGGGGAGCAGTACTTC
CASSQNDQGEQYF
>few|TRBJ2-7|-|TRBV7-2
TGTGCCAGCAGCCCCGGTCCTGGTAGCTCCTACGAGCAGTACTTC
CASSPGPGSSYEQYF
>-|TRBJ1-2|-|TRBV6-5
TGTGCCAGCAGTACCTTGGGGGGATATGGCTACACCTTC
CASSTLGGYGYTF
>few|TRBJ1-1|-|TRBV6-2/TRBV6-3
TGTGCCAGCAGTTTTCAGGGGAACACTGAAGCTTTCTTT
CASSFQGNTEAFF
>-|TRBJ1-2|-|TRBV20-1
TGCAGTGGGGGAAACAGGCACGGCTACACCTTC
CSGGNRHGYTF
>-|TRBJ1-1|-|TRBV7-9
TGTGCCAGCAGCTTTTCTATGGGACACACCAAAGCTTTCTTT
CASSFSMGHTKAFF
>-|TRBJ1-1|-|TRBV6-5
TGTGCCAGCAGTTACTTGACTGAGGGAACTGAAGCTTTCTTT
CASSYLTEGTEAFF
>-|TRBJ1-5|-|TRBV7-9
TGTGCCAGCAGCACCGTTTCAGGACAGCCCCAGCATTTT
CASSTVSGQPQHF
>once|TRBJ2-3|TRBD2|TRBV4-3
TGCGCCAGCAGCCAGAAGATAGCGGGGGGCACTAGCACAGATACGCAGTATTTT
CASSQKIAGGTSTDTQYF
>-|TRBJ1-1|-|TRBV10-2
TGCGCCAGCAGGCGGCAGACGGCCACTGAAGCTTTCTTT
CASRRQTATEAFF
>-|TRBJ2-5|-|TRBV12-3/TRBV12-4
TGTGCCAGCAGTCCGAGCGGACCAGAGACCCAGTACTTC
CASSPSGPETQYF
>-|TRBJ2-2|TRBD2|TRBV9
TGTGCCAGCAGCGTAGTCCCAGCGGGAGACACCGGGGAGCTGTTTTTT
CASSVVPAGDTGELFF
>-|TRBJ1-2|-|TRBV19
TGTGCCAGTAGTATTGGTCAGAATGGCTACACCTTC
CASSIGQNGYTF
>-|TRBJ2-5|-|TRBV5-1
TGCGCCAGCAGCGCTGTTATCGGCGGAGGCCGTCAAGAGACCCAGTACTTC
CASSAVIGGGRQETQYF
>once|TRBJ1-5|-|TRBV6-5
TGTGCCGTAGGTCCCCGGGTCCCGGGCAATCAGCCCCAGCATTTT
CAVGPRVPGNQPQHF
>-|TRBJ2-1|-|TRBV19
TGTGCCAGTAGTATGAGGGATGAGCAGTTCTTC
CASSMRDEQFF
>-|TRBJ2-7|TRBD1|TRBV5-1
TGCGCCAGCAGCTTGGAGACAGGGGGTGGCTACGAGCAGTACTTC
CASSLETGGGYEQYF
>-|TRBJ1-1|-|TRBV25-1
TGTGCCAGCTCGGGTGTCTCGAACACTGAAGCTTTCTTT
CASSGVSNTEAFF
>-|TRBJ2-2|-|TRBV7-2
TGTGCCAGCAGCTTAGCGTTAGTCGGGGAGCTGTTTTTT
CASSLALVGELFF
>-|TRBJ1-1|TRBD1|TRBV7-6
TGTGCCAGCAGCCTCGGGACAGCGAACACTGAAGCTTTCTTT
CASSLGTANTEAFF
>-|TRBJ2-1|TRBD1|TRBV10-3
TGTGCCATCGGAGGGACAGGGGGCGATGAGCAGTTCTTC
CAIGGTGGDEQFF
>-|TRBJ2-3|-|TRBV30
TGTGCCTGGAGTCACAGCTACACAGATACGCAGTATTTT
CAWSHSYTDTQYF
>once|TRBJ2-1|TRBD2|TRBV30
TGTGCCCTAGCGGGCGCCTACAATGAGCAGTTCTTC
CALAGAYNEQFF
>-|TRBJ2-3|TRBD2|TRBV5-1
TGCGCCAGCAGCTTGGAGCTAGCGGGGGGCACAGATACGCAGTATTTT
CASSLELAGGTDTQYF
>-|TRBJ2-1|TRBD2|TRBV19
TGTGCCAGTAGTAGACTAGCGCAGGAGGGATACAATGAGCAGTTCTTC
CASSRLAQEGYNEQFF
>once|TRBJ1-4|-|TRBV10-1
TGCGCCACAAGCCCCGGACAGCCTAATGAAAAACTGTTTTTT
CATSPGQPNEKLFF
>-|TRBJ2-7|-|TRBV5-5
TGTGCCAGCAGCTTTGTGGCTTTCACCTACGAGCAGTACTTC
CASSFVAFTYEQYF
>-|TRBJ1-5|-|TRBV6-5
TGTGCCAGCAGTTTCTCCGGACAGATAAATCAGCCCCAGCATTTT
CASSFSGQINQPQHF
>-|TRBJ1-2|TRBD1|TRBV10-3
TGTGCCATCAGTGCACAGGGGGCGAGCGGCTACACCTTC
CAISAQGASGYTF
>once|TRBJ1-6|-|TRBV7-8
TGTGCCAGCAGCTTCGGACTCGAATCACCCCTCCACTTT
CASSFGLESPLHF
>-|TRBJ2-7|TRBD2|TRBV9
TGTGCCAGCAGCGTAGGGACTAGCGACCACGAGCAGTACTTC
CASSVGTSDHEQYF
>-|TRBJ2-3|TRBD2|TRBV30
TGTGCCCAAGGACTAGCGGGAGGGCCAACGCAGTATTTT
CAQGLAGGPTQYF
>-|TRBJ2-2|-|TRBV5-1
TGCGCCAGCACCACTGATACAGGGAAGAACACCGGGGAGCTGTTTTTT
CASTTDTGKNTGELFF
>-|TRBJ1-3|-|TRBV5-6
TGTGCCAGCAGCTATTCAGGGATTTGGGCCGGAAACACCATATATTTT
CASSYSGIWAGNTIYF